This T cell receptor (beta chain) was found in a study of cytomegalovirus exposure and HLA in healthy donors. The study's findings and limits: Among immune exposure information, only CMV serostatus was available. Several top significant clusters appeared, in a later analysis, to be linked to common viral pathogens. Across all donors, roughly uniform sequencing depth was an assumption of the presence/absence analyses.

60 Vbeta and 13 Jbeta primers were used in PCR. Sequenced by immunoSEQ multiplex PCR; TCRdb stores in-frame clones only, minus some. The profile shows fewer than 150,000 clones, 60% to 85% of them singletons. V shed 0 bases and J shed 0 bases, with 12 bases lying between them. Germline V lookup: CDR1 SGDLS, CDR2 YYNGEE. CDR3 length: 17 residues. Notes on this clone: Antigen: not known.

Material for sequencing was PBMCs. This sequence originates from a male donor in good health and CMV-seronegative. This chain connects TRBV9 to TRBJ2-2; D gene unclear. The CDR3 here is CASSVAWLAANTGELFF. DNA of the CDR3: TGTGCCAGCAGCGTAGCTTGGCTCGCGGCGAACACCGGGGAGCTGTTTTTT. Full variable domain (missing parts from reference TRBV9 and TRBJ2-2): DSGVTQTPKHLITATGQRVTLRCSPRSGDLSVYWYQQSLDQGLQFLIQYYNGEERAKGNILERFSAQQFPDLHSELNLSSLELGDSALYFCASSVAWLAANTGELFFGEGSRLTVL.